The 25 T cell receptor beta chains listed next were all sequenced from one sample in a study of T cell changes during pregnancy in multiple sclerosis. This table comes from immunoSEQ multiplex PCR, and its TCRdb copy is limited to in-frame clones, with some not included. The data contain around 40,000 clones, roughly 93% of them singletons. The sample was CD8+ T cells from peripheral blood mononuclear cells, taken in the third trimester of pregnancy. The receptors originated from a female donor with multiple sclerosis, enrolled in a pregnancy study.

This sequence joins TRBV9 and TRBJ2-7; 7 bases map to TRBD2. The CDR3 totals 16 residues. Trimming removed 4 bases from V and 0 bases from J; junction bases left unmatched: 10. CDR1 and CDR2 (germline): SGDLS, YYNGEE. The CDR3 DNA reads as TGTGCCAGCAGCTCCCCCCGGGGGGAGAGCTCCTACGAGCAGTACTTC. Translating gives CASSSPRGESSYEQYF.

The chain joins TRBV15 to TRBJ2-3; 9 nucleotides match TRBD2. The germline V gene encodes CDR1 LNHNV and CDR2 YYDKDF (reference sequence). There are 17 residues in the CDR3. Germline trimming cut 0 bases from V and 3 bases from J; bases unmatched to any gene: 7. The CDR3 nucleotides read TGTGCCACCAGCAGAGAGCCAGCGGGGGGACCAACAGATACGCAGTATTTT. Translating gives CATSREPAGGPTDTQYF. Complete variable domain (other parts from reference TRBV15 and TRBJ2-3): DAMVIQNPRYQVTQFGKPVTLSCSQTLNHNVMYWYQQKSSQAPKLLFHYYDKDFNNEADTPDNFQSRRPNTSFCFLDIRSPGLGDTAMYLCATSREPAGGPTDTQYFGPGTRLTVL.

This clone occurred once. This chain joins TRBV7-3 and TRBJ2-3, with 12 bases fitting TRBD2. Germline loops: CDR1 SGHTA, CDR2 FQGTGA. The CDR3 is 15 amino acids. V lost 4 bases and J lost 5; bases outside the gene matches: 4. CDR3 DNA: TGTGCCAGCAGCTCTAGCGGGGGGGCGAAAGATACGCAGTATTTT. Translation: CASSSSGGAKDTQYF.

By frequency in the sample, this clone is medium-sized (0.01 to 0.1%). J is TRBJ1-1 and V is TRBV9, with TRBD1 matching 7 bases. In germline, CDR1 is SGDLS, CDR2 YYNGEE. Germline trimming cut 6 bases from V and 7 bases from J; bases unmatched to any gene: 6. The CDR3 has 12 amino acids. The CDR3 bases are TGTGCCAGCACGTCCCGACAGGGTGAAGCTTTCTTT. Its translation: CASTSRQGEAFF. Full variable domain (outside the CDR3, taken from reference TRBV9 and TRBJ1-1): DSGVTQTPKHLITATGQRVTLRCSPRSGDLSVYWYQQSLDQGLQFLIQYYNGEERAKGNILERFSAQQFPDLHSELNLSSLELGDSALYFCASTSRQGEAFFGQGTRLTVV.

V gene TRBV6-4 combines with J gene TRBJ2-3, with TRBD2 as a possible D gene (5 bases). The V gene's germline CDR1 is MRHNA and CDR2 SNTAGT. V was clipped by 3 bases and J by 2 bases, with 9 bases between them. The CDR3 contains 14 residues. CDR3: CASSETSITDTQYF. CDR3 coding DNA: TGTGCCAGCAGTGAAACTAGTATCACAGATACGCAGTATTTT.

The V and J genes are TRBV29-1 and TRBJ1-2, with D uncertain. This CDR3 contains 13 residues. Germline V CDR1 and CDR2: SQVTM, ANQGSEA. V lost 6 bases and J 6 bases, leaving 17 bases between the germline ends. In DNA form, the CDR3 reads TGCAGCGTCCCGTTGTCCAGGTTAGATGGCTACACCTTC. Translated, it gives CSVPLSRLDGYTF. Based on the CDR3 plus reference TRBV29-1 and TRBJ1-2, the full variable domain is SAVISQKPSRDICQRGTSLTIQCQVDSQVTMMFWYRQQPGQSLTLIATANQGSEATYESGFVIDKFPISRPNLTFSTLTVSNMSPEDSSIYLCSVPLSRLDGYTFGSGTRLTVV.

The chain joins TRBV21-1 to TRBJ1-2. TRBV21-1 is a recognized pseudogene. This CDR3 is built from 14 residues. In nucleotides, the CDR3 is TGTGCCAGCAGCGAGATTCTGGCTAACTATGGCTACACCTTC. This sequence encodes CASSEILANYGYTF.

This chain uses TRBV5-6 with TRBJ1-1; D perhaps matches TRBD1 (6 bases). The CDR3 consists of 14 residues. Trimming took 2 bases from V and 4 from J, leaving 12 bases between them. CDR1 SGHDT and CDR2 YYEEEE come from the germline V gene. As DNA, the CDR3 is TGTGCCAGCAGCTTCGGCCAGGGGTTCACTGAAGCTTTCTTT. This translates into CASSFGQGFTEAFF.

The rearrangement links TRBV11-2 to TRBJ2-3; 12 nucleotides agree with TRBD2. This CDR3 is 16 amino acids long. Germline trimming cut 4 bases from V and 1 base from J; bases unmatched to any gene: 3. CDR1 and CDR2 (germline): SGHAT, FQNNGV. Written as DNA, the CDR3 is TGTGCCAGCAGCTCGACTAGCGGGGGTCGCACAGATACGCAGTATTTT. This gives the protein CASSSTSGGRTDTQYF.

The chain employs TRBV29-1 and TRBJ1-4, with D tentatively TRBD1 (5 bases). Germline V gene data show CDR1 as SQVTM and CDR2 as ANQGSEA. V gave up 6 bases and J gave up 8 bases, with 13 bases separating them. The length of the CDR3 is 12 residues. In DNA, the CDR3 is TGCAGCGTGGGGCAGGGCAACGAAAAACTGTTTTTT. It encodes CSVGQGNEKLFF. Full variable domain (missing parts from reference TRBV29-1 and TRBJ1-4): SAVISQKPSRDICQRGTSLTIQCQVDSQVTMMFWYRQQPGQSLTLIATANQGSEATYESGFVIDKFPISRPNLTFSTLTVSNMSPEDSSIYLCSVGQGNEKLFFGSGTQLSVL.

DNA for the CDR3: TGTGCCAGCAGCGTTTCGGGTGGGGGCATGAACACTGAAGCTTTCTTT. It translates to CASSVSGGGMNTEAFF. V usage is TRBV9 and J usage is TRBJ1-1, with a weak D call TRBD1 (6 bases). Trimming took 2 bases from V and 0 from J, leaving 14 bases between them. CDR1 SGDLS and CDR2 YYNGEE come from the germline V gene. This CDR3 is built from 16 residues.

This sequence joins TRBV2 and TRBJ2-7; the D gene is possibly TRBD1 (6 bases). The CDR3 totals 14 residues. Germline CDR1 SNHLY, CDR2 FYNNEI. With 9 bases removed from V and 1 base from J, the gap between germline ends came to 16 bases. The CDR3 region has the DNA TGTGCCAGGACCGCCCGGGACAAATCCTACGAGCAGTACTTC. Its protein is CARTARDKSYEQYF.

The chain uses TRBV4-1 and TRBJ2-7; D possibly corresponds to TRBD2 (7 bases). The length of the CDR3 is 15 residues. V was cut by 0 bases and J by 2 bases, with 11 bases left in between. From germline, CDR1 is MGHRA and CDR2 YSYEKL. CDR3 protein: CASSQDAGAPYEQYF. DNA for the CDR3: TGCGCCAGCAGCCAAGATGCGGGGGCCCCCTACGAGCAGTACTTC.

The gene calls are TRBV13 and TRBJ1-1, with D tentatively TRBD1 (5 bases). The CDR3 has 13 residues. Trimming pared 4 bases from V and 7 bases from J, leaving 13 bases between. CDR1 and CDR2 from the germline V gene are PRHDT and FYEKMQ (reference sequence). CDR3 loop: CASSSGTEGEAFF. DNA for the CDR3: TGTGCCAGCAGCTCCGGGACGGAGGGTGAAGCTTTCTTT. Filled out from reference TRBV13 and TRBJ1-1, the complete variable domain reads AAGVIQSPRHLIKEKRETATLKCYPIPRHDTVYWYQQGPGQDPQFLISFYEKMQSDKGSIPDRFSAQQFSDYHSELNMSSLELGDSALYFCASSSGTEGEAFFGQGTRLTVV.

The chain has TRBV19 and TRBJ2-7; D is perhaps TRBD1 (6 bases). There are 15 residues in the CDR3. V lost 5 bases and J 3 bases, leaving 17 bases between the germline ends. Per germline, CDR1 LNHDA and CDR2 SQIVND (reference sequence). Here the CDR3 DNA reads TGTGCCAGTAGTGAAGGACAGTCACTATTCTACGAGCAGTACTTC. This encodes CASSEGQSLFYEQYF.

This rearrangement joins TRBV9 to TRBJ2-1; TRBD2 is a possible D gene (5 bases). This CDR3 region has 16 residues. Trimming left V 0 bases short and J 0 bases short, with 10 bases between. The V gene's germline CDR1 is SGDLS and CDR2 YYNGEE. The CDR3, as DNA: TGTGCCAGCAGCGTAGGGGTAGGGAGCTCCTACAATGAGCAGTTCTTC. Translating it yields CASSVGVGSSYNEQFF.

This clone was detected only once. The rearrangement joins TRBV4-1 to TRBJ1-5; D ambiguous. V was clipped by 4 bases and J by 4 bases, with 17 bases between them. The CDR3 is 16 amino acids. The germline V gene encodes CDR1 MGHRA and CDR2 YSYEKL. The CDR3 nucleotides are TGCGCCAGCAGCCCCCATGACACCCACCTAAATCAGCCCCAGCATTTT. Protein: CASSPHDTHLNQPQHF.

The V call is TRBV29-1, the J call TRBJ2-3; TRBD1 might be the D (5 bases). Germline V gene sequence: CDR1 SQVTM, CDR2 ANQGSEA. The CDR3 has 15 residues. V was pared by 0 bases and J by 4 bases, with 14 bases between. The CDR3 nucleotides are TGCAGCGTTGAAGATGGGGCAGTGGGTGCAGATACGCAGTATTTT. This codes for CSVEDGAVGADTQYF.

This chain links TRBV27 with TRBJ1-1; D is unclear. Trimming took off 5 bases at V and 5 bases at J, with 15 bases between the two ends. CDR1 is MNHEY and CDR2 is SMNVEV in the germline V gene (reference sequence). The CDR3 runs to 14 residues. CDR3 nucleotide sequence: TGTGCCAGCAGTCTAAGCCGGGCGGGTACTGAAGCTTTCTTT. Amino acid sequence: CASSLSRAGTEAFF.

Regarding this clone: Compared with germline, one end of the junction differs, possibly owing to a read error. The gene calls are TRBV15 and TRBJ1-1; D is uncertain. Germline CDR1 LNHNV, CDR2 YYDKDF (reference sequence). This CDR3 comprises 15 residues. CDR3: CATSRDEAENTEAFF. DNA for the CDR3: TGTGCCACCAGCCGAGATGAGGCCGAGAACACTGAAGCTTTCTTT.

The chain employs TRBV25-1 and TRBJ2-1, with D maybe TRBD2 (6 bases). Per the germline V gene, CDR1 is MGHDK and CDR2 is SYGVNS. The CDR3 totals 18 residues. V lost 10 bases to trimming and J lost 0 bases, with 25 bases between them. For the CDR3, the DNA is TGTGCCAAGTTCGTGGCTAGCGTACCCCAAATCTCCTACAATGAGCAGTTCTTC. Amino acids: CAKFVASVPQISYNEQFF.

The CDR3 is CASSQLLRQGAGNTEAFF. The CDR3 DNA follows: TGCGCCAGCAGCCAGCTGCTTCGACAGGGGGCAGGGAACACTGAAGCTTTCTTT. The chain joins TRBV4-1 to TRBJ1-1, with TRBD1 identical over 10 bases. V lost 3 bases, J lost 1 base, and 11 bases stayed unmatched. Germline assignment: CDR1 MGHRA and CDR2 YSYEKL. There are 18 residues in the CDR3.

This clone was counted once. The chain carries TRBV13 and TRBJ2-4; tentative D call: TRBD1 (5 bases). Deletions cut 6 bases from V and 3 bases from J, with 18 bases between. There are 16 residues in the CDR3. Per germline, CDR1 PRHDT and CDR2 FYEKMQ (reference sequence). The CDR3 DNA reads TGTGCCAGCAGACCCCCCACAGGCGATCACAAAAACATTCAGTACTTC. It translates to CASRPPTGDHKNIQYF.

This chain uses TRBV19 with TRBJ2-7; tentatively, D is TRBD1 (5 bases). The CDR3 is made up of 14 amino acids. The V and J ends lost 0 bases and 3 bases respectively, with 9 bases between them. Germline V lookup: CDR1 LNHDA, CDR2 SQIVND (reference sequence). CDR3 DNA: TGTGCCAGTAGTATAGACGCAGGGAACTACGAGCAGTACTTC. This encodes CASSIDAGNYEQYF.

The chain couples TRBV2 to TRBJ1-2; 7 nucleotides match TRBD1. CDR1 SNHLY and CDR2 FYNNEI come from the germline V gene. The ends lost 0 bases at V and 0 bases at J; junction bases unmatched: 1. The CDR3 contains 15 residues. The CDR3 loop is CASSEAGTANYGYTF. DNA for the CDR3: TGTGCCAGCAGTGAAGCAGGGACAGCTAACTATGGCTACACCTTC.